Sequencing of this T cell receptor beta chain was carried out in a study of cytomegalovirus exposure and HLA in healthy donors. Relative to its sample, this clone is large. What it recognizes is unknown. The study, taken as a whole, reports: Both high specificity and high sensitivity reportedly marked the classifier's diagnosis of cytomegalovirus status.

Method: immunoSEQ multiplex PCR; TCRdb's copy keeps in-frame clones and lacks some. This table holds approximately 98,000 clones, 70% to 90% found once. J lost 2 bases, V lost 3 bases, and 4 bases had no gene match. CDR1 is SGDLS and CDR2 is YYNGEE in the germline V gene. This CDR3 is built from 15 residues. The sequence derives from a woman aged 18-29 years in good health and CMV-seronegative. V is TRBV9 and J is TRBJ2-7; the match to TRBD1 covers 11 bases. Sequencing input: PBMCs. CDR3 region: CASSAGGQGAYEQYF. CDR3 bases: TGTGCCAGCAGCGCGGGGGGACAGGGGGCCTACGAGCAGTACTTC.